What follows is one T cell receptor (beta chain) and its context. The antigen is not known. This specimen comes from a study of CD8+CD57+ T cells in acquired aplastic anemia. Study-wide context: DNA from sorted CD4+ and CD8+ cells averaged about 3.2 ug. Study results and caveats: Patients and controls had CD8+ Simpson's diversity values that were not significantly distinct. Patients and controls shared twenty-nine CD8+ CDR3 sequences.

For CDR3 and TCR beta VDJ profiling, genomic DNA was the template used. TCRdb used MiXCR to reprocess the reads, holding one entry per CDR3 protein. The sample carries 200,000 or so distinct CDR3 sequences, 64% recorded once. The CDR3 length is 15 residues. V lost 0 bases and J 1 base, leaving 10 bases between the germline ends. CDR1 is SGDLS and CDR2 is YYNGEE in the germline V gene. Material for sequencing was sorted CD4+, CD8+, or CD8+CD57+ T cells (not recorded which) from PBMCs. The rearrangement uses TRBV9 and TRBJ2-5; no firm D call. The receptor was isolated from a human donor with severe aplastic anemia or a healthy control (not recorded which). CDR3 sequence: CASSVALSSQETQYF. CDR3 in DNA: TGTGCCAGCAGCGTAGCACTCAGCTCCCAAGAGACCCAGTACTTC.